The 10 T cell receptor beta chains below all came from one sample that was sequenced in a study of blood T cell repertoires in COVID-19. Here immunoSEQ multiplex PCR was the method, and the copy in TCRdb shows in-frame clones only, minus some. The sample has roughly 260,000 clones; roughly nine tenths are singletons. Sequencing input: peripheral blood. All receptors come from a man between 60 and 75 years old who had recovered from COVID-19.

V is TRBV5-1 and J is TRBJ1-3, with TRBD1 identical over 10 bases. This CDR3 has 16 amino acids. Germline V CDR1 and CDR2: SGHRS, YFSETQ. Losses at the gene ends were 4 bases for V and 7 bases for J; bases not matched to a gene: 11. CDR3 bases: TGCGCCAGCAGCATGTTAGCGGGACAGGGGTCGAACACCATATATTTT. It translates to CASSMLAGQGSNTIYF. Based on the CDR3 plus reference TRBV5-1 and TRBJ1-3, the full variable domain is KAGVTQTPRYLIKTRGQQVTLSCSPISGHRSVSWYQQTPGQGLQFLFEYFSETQRNKGNFPGRFSGRQFSNSRSEMNVSTLELGDSALYLCASSMLAGQGSNTIYFGEGSWLTVV.

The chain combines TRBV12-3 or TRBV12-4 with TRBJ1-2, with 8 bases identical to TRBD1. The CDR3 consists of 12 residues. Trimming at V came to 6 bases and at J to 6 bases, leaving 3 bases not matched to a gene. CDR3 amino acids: CASRSDRDGYTF. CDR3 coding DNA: TGTGCCAGCAGGTCGGACAGGGATGGCTACACCTTC.

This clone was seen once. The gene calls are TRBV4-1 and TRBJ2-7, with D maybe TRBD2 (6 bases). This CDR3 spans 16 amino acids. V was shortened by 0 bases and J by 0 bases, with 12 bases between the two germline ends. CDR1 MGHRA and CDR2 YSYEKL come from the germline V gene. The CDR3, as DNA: TGCGCCAGCAGCCAAGAAGGGAGGCCGTCCTCCTACGAGCAGTACTTC. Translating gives CASSQEGRPSSYEQYF.

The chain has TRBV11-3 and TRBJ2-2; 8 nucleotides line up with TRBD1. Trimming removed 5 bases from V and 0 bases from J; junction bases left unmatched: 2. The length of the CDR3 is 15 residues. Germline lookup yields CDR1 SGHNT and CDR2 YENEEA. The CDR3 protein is CASSRTGTNTGELFF. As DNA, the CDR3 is TGTGCCAGCAGCCGGACAGGGACGAACACCGGGGAGCTGTTTTTT.

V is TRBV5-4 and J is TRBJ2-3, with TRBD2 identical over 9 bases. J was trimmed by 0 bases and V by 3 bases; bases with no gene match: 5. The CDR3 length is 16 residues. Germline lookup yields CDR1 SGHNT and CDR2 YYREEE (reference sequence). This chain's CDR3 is CASSYPGLASTDTQYF. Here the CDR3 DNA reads TGTGCCAGCAGCTACCCGGGACTAGCTAGCACAGATACGCAGTATTTT.

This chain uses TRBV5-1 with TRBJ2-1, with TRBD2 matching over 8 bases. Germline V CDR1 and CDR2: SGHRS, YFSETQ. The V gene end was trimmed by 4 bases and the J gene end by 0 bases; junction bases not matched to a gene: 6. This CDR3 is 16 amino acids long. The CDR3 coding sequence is TGCGCCAGCAGCATTATAGCGGGGAGCTCCTACAATGAGCAGTTCTTC. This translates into CASSIIAGSSYNEQFF.

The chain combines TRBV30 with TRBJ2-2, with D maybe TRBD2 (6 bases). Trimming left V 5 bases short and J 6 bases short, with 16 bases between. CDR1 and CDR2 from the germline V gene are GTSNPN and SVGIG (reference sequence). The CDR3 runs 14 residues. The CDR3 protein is CAWSGTFGAGELFF. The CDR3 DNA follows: TGTGCCTGGTCCGGGACTTTTGGGGCCGGGGAGCTGTTTTTT.

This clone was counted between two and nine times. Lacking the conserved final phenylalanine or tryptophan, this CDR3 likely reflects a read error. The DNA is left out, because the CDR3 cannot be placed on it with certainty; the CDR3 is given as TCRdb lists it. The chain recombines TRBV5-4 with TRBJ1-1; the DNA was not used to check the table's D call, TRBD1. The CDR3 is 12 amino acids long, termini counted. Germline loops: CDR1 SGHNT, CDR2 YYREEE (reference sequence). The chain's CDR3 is CASSPPGPPISC.

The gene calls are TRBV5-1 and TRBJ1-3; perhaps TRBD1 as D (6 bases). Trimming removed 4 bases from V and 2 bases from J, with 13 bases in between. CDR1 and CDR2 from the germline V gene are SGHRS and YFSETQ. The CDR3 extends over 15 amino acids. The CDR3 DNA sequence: TGCGCCAGCAGCCCGGAGGGGGGGACTGGAAACACCATATATTTT. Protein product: CASSPEGGTGNTIYF.

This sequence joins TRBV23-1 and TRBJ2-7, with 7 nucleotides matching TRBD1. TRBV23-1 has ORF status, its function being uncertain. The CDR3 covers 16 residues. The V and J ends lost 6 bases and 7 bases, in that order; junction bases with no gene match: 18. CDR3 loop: CASRTGKDRSRGEQYF. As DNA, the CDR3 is TGCGCCAGCAGGACAGGGAAGGACCGATCCCGTGGGGAGCAGTACTTC.